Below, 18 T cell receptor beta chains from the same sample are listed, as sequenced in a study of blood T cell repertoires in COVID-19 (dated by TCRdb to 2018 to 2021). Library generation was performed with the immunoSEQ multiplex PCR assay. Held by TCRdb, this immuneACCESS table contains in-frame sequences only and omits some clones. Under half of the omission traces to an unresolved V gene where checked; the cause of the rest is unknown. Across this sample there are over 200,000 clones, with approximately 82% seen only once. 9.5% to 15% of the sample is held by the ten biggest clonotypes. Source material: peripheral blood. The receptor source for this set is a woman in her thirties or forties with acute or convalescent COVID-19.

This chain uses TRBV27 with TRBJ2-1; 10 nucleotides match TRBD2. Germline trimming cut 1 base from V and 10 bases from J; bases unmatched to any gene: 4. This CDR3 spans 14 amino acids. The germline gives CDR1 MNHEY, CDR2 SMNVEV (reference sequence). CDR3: CASSLFLAGEEQFF. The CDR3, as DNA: TGTGCCAGCAGTTTATTTCTAGCGGGGGAGGAGCAGTTCTTC.

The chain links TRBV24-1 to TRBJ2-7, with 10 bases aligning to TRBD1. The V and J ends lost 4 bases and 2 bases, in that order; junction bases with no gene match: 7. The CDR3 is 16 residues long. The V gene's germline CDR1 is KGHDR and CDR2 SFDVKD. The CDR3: CATSDTGTGDPYEQYF. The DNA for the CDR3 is TGTGCCACCAGTGACACCGGGACAGGGGACCCCTACGAGCAGTACTTC.

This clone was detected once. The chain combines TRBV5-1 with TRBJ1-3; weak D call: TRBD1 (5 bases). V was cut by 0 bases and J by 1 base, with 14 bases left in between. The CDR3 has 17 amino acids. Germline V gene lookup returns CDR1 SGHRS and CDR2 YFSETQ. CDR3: CASSLAGGIRSGNTIYF. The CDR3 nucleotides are TGCGCCAGCAGCTTGGCGGGGGGGATCAGATCTGGAAACACCATATATTTT.

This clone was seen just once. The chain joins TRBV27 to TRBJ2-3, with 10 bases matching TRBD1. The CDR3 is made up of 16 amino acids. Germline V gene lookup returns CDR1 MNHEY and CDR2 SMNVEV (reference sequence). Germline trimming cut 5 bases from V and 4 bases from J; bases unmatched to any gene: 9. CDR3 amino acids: CASSHRTGGLADTQYF. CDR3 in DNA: TGTGCCAGCAGTCATAGGACAGGGGGTCTGGCAGATACGCAGTATTTT.

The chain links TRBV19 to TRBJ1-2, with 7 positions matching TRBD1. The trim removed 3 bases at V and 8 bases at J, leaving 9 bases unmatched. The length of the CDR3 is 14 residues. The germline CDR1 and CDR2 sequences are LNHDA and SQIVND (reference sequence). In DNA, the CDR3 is TGTGCCAGTAGTATTCGGGACAGAGATTACGGCTACACCTTC. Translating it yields CASSIRDRDYGYTF. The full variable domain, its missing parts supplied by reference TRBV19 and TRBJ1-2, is DGGITQSPKYLFRKEGQNVTLSCEQNLNHDAMYWYRQDPGQGLRLIYYSQIVNDFQKGDIAEGYSVSREKKESFPLTVTSAQKNPTAFYLCASSIRDRDYGYTFGSGTRLTVV.

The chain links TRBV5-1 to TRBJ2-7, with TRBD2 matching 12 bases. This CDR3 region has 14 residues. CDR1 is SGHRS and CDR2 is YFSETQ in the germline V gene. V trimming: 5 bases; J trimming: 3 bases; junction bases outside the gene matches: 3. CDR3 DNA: TGCGCCAGCAGGTTGACTAGCGGGAGCTACGAGCAGTACTTC. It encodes CASRLTSGSYEQYF.

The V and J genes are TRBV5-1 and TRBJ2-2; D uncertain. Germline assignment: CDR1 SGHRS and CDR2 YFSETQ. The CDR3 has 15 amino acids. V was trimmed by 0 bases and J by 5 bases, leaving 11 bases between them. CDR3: CASSLVASATGELFF. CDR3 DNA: TGCGCCAGCAGCTTGGTGGCCAGCGCAACCGGGGAGCTGTTTTTT.

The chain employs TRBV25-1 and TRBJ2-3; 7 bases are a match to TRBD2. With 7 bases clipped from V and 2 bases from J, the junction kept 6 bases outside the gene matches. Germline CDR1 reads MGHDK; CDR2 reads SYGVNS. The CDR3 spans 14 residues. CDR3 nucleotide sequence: TGTGCCAGCACGGACGGGGGGACCACAGATACGCAGTATTTT. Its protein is CASTDGGTTDTQYF.

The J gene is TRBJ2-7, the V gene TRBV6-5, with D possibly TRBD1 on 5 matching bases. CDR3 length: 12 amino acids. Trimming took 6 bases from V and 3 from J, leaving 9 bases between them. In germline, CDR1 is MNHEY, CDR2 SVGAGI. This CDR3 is CASSGHDYEQYF. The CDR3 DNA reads TGTGCCAGCAGCGGACACGACTACGAGCAGTACTTC.

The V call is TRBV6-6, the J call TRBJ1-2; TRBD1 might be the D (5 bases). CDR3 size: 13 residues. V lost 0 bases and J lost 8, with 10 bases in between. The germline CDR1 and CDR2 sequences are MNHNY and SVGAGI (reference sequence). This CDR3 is CASSYSGEGGYTF. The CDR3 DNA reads TGTGCCAGCAGTTACTCGGGGGAGGGAGGCTACACCTTC.

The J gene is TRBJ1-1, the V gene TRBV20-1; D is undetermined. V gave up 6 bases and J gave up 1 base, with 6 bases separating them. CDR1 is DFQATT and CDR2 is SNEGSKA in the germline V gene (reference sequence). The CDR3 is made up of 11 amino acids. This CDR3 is CSAAKNTEAFF. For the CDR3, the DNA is TGCAGTGCAGCAAAGAACACTGAAGCTTTCTTT.

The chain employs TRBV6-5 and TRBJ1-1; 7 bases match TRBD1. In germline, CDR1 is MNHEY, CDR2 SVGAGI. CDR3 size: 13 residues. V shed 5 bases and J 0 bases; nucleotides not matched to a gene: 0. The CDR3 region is CASSTGVNTEAFF. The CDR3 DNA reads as TGTGCCAGCAGTACAGGGGTGAACACTGAAGCTTTCTTT.

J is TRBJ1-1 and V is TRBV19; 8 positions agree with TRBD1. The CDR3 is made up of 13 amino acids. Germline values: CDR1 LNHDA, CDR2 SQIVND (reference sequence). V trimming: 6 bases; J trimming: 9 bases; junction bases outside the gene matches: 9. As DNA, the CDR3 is TGTGCCAGTAGGACCTCGGACAGGGAGAAAGCTTTCTTT. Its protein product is CASRTSDREKAFF.

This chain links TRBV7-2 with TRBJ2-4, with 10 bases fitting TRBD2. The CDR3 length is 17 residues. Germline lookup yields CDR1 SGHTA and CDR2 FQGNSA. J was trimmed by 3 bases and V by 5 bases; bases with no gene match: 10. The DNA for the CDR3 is TGTGCCAGCAGCCCCAGGAGCGGGAGGGCCGACAAAAACATTCAGTACTTC. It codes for CASSPRSGRADKNIQYF.

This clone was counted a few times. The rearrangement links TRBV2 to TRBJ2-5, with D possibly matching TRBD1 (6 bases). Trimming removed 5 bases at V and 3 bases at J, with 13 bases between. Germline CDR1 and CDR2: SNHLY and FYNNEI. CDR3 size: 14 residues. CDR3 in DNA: TGTGCCAGCAGTCCGGACAGACCAGAAGAGACCCAGTACTTC. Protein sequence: CASSPDRPEETQYF.

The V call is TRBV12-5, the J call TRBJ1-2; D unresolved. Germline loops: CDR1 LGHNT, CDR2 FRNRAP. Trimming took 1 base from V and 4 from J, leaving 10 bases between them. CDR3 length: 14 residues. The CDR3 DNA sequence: TGTGCTAGTGGTTTGGACGGGTTGAGCTATGGCTACACCTTC. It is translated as CASGLDGLSYGYTF.

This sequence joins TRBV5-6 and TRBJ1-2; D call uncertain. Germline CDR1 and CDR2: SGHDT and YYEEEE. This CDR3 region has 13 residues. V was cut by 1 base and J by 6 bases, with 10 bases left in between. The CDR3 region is CASSLNAVDGYTF. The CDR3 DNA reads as TGTGCCAGCAGCTTGAATGCGGTCGATGGCTACACCTTC.

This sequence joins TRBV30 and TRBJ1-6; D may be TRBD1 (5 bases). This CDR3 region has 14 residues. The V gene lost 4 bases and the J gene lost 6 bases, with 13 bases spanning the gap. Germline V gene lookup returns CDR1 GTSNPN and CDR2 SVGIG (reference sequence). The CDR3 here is CAWTPQGGNSPLHF. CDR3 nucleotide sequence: TGTGCCTGGACCCCCCAGGGTGGTAATTCACCCCTCCACTTT.